Sequencing of this T cell receptor beta chain was carried out in a study of CD8 T cells in ankylosing spondylitis. This clonotype was counted at least ten times. The antigen remains undetermined. General study points: Clones linked to the disease showed a CD8+ phenotype. They occurred at relatively low frequencies in peripheral blood. Ankylosing spondylitis blood appeared to carry a characteristic TCR beta motif of several highly homologous variants. Some motif variants were previously reported in reactive arthritis synovial fluid and blood. There was reportedly significant enrichment of clones that were disease-linked in matched ankylosing spondylitis synovial fluid.

There are 15 residues in the CDR3. Germline assignment: CDR1 DFQATT and CDR2 SNEGSKA (reference sequence). V lost 0 bases and J lost 0, with 9 bases in between. The authors made TCR beta libraries by quantitative 5'-RACE with molecular barcodes. TCRdb re-called the 5' RACE reads with MiXCR, one entry per CDR3 protein. The table includes more than 400,000 distinct CDR3 sequences, approximately 5% detected once. The TCR originated in a male donor with ankylosing spondylitis. The sample taken for sequencing was blood, either unsorted or a sorted T cell fraction (not recorded which). The chain is built from TRBV20-1 and TRBJ2-1; D gene uncertain. The CDR3: CSARDWVSSYNEQFF. In DNA form, the CDR3 reads TGCAGTGCTAGAGATTGGGTGAGCTCCTACAATGAGCAGTTCTTC.